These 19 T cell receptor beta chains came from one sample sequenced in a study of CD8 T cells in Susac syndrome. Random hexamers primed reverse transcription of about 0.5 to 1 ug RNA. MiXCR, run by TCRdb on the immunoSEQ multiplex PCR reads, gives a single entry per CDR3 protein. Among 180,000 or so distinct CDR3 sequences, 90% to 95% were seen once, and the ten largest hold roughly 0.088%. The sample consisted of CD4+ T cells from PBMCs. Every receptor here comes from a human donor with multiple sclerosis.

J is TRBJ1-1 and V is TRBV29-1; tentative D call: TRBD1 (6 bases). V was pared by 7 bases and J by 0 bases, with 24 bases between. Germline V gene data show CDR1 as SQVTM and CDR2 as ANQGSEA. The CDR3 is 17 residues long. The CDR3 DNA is TGCAGCGGCGCTCGTACAGGGCGGCCTGCTATGAACACTGAAGCTTTCTTT. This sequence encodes CSGARTGRPAMNTEAFF. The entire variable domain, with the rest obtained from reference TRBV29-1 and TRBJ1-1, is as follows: SAVISQKPSRDICQRGTSLTIQCQVDSQVTMMFWYRQQPGQSLTLIATANQGSEATYESGFVIDKFPISRPNLTFSTLTVSNMSPEDSSIYLCSGARTGRPAMNTEAFFGQGTRLTVV.

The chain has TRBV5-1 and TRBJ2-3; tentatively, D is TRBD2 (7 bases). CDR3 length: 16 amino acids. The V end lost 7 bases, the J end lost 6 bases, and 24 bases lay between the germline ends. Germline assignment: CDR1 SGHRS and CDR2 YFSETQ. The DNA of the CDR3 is TGCGCCAGCGCCCTAGGAGGCGGGGGCCTGTTGGATACGCAGTATTTT. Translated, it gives CASALGGGGLLDTQYF.

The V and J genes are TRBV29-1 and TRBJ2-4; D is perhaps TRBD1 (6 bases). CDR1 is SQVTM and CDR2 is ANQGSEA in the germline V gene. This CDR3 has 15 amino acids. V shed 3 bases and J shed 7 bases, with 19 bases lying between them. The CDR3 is CSVEQTGLAQNIQYF. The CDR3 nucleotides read TGCAGCGTTGAGCAAACAGGGTTGGCCCAGAACATTCAGTACTTC. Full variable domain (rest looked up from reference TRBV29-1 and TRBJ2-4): SAVISQKPSRDICQRGTSLTIQCQVDSQVTMMFWYRQQPGQSLTLIATANQGSEATYESGFVIDKFPISRPNLTFSTLTVSNMSPEDSSIYLCSVEQTGLAQNIQYFGAGTRLSVL.

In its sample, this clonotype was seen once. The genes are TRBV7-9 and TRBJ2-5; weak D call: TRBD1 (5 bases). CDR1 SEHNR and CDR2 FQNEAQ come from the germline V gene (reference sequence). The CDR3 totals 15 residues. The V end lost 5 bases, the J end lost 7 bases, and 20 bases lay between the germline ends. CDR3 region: CASSPRQGLLGTQYF. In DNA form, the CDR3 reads TGTGCCAGCAGCCCCCGGCAGGGCCTCCTCGGGACCCAGTACTTC.

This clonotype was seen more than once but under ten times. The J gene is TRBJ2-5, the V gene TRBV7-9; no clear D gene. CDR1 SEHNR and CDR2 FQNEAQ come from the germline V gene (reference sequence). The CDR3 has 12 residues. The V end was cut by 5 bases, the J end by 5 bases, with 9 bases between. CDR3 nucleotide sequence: TGTGCCAGCAGCCCCACGTTCGAGACCCAGTACTTC. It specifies CASSPTFETQYF.

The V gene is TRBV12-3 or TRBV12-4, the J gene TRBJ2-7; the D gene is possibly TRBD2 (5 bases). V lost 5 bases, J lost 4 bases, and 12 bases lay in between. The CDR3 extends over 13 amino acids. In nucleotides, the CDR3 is TGTGCCAGCAGTCCCCGGAGGAGATACGAGCAGTACTTC. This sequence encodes CASSPRRRYEQYF.

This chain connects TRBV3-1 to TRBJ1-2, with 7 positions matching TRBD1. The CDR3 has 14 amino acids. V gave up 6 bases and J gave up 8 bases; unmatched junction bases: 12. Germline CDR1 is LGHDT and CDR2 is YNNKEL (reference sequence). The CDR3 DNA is TGTGCCAGCAGTCCTGGGGACAGCGTGGGCGGCTACACCTTC. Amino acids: CASSPGDSVGGYTF.

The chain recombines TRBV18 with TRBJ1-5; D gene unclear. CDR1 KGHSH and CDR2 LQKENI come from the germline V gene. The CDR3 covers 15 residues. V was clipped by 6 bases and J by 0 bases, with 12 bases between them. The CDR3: CASSAVRDSNQPQHF. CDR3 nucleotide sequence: TGTGCCAGCTCGGCTGTGAGGGATAGCAATCAGCCCCAGCATTTT.

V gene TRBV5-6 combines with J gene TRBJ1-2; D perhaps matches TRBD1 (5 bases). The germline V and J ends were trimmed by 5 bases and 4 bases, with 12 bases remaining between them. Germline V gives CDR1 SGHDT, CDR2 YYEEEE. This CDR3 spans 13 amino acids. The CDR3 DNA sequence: TGTGCCAGCAGGGGGCAGGGTAGCTATGGCTACACCTTC. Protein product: CASRGQGSYGYTF.

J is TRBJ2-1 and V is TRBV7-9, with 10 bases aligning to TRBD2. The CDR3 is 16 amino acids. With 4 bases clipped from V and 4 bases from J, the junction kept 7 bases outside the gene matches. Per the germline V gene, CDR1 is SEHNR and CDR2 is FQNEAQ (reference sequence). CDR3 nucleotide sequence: TGTGCCAGCAGCTCGCCTACTAGCGGGACGTACAATGAGCAGTTCTTC. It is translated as CASSSPTSGTYNEQFF.

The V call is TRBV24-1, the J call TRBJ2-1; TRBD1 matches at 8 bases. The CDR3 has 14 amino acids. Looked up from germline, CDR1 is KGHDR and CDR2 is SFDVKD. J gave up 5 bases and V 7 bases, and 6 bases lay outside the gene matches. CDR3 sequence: CATSGTGRNNEQFF. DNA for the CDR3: TGTGCCACCAGCGGGACAGGTAGAAACAATGAGCAGTTCTTC.

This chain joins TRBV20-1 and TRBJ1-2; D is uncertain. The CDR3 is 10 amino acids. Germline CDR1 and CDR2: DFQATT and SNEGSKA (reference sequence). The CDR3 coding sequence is TGCAGATTTGGAGGTTATGGCTACACCTTC. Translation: CRFGGYGYTF.

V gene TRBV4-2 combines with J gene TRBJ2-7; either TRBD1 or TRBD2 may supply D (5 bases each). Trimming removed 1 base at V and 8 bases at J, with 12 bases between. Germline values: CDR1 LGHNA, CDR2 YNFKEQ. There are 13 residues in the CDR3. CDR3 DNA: TGTGCCAGCAGCCAAGCATCAGAGGGGAAGCAGTACTTC. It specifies CASSQASEGKQYF.

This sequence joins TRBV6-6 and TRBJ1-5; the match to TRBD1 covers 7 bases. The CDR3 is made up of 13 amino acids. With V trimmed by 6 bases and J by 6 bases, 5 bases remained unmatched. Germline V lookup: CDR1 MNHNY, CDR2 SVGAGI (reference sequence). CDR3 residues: CASRDRETQPQHF. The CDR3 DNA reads TGTGCCAGCAGAGACAGGGAGACTCAGCCCCAGCATTTT.

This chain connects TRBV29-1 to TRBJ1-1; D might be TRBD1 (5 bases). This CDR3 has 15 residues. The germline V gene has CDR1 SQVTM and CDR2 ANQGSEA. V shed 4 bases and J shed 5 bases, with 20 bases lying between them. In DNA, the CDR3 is TGCAGCGTTGTTCAATACCTGGGGCCGGGGACTGAAGCTTTCTTT. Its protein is CSVVQYLGPGTEAFF.

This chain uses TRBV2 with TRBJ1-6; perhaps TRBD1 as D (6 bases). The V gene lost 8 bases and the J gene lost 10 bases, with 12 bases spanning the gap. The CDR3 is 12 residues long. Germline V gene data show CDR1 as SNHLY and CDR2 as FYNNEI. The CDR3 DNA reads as TGTGCCAGCGACAGGAGTAACTCACCCCTCCACTTT. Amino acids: CASDRSNSPLHF.

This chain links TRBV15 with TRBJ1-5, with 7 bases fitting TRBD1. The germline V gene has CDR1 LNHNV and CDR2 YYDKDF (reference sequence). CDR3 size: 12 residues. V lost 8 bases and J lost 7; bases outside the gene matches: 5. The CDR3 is CATGTRGQPQHF. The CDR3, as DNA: TGTGCCACCGGGACCAGGGGGCAGCCCCAGCATTTT.

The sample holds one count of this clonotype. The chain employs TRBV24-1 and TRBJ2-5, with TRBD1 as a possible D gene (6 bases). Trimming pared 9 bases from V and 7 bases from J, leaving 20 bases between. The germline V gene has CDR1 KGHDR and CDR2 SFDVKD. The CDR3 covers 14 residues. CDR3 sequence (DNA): TGTGCCACCGGAAGGGGGATAGACCCCGGGACCCAGTACTTC. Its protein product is CATGRGIDPGTQYF.

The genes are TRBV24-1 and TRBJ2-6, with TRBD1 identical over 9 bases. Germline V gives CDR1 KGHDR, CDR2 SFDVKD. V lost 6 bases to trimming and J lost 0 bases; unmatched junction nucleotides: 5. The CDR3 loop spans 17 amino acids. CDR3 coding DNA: TGTGCCACCAGTCTCGGGACAGGGAGCTCTGGGGCCAACGTCCTGACTTTC. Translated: CATSLGTGSSGANVLTF.